This T cell receptor beta chain was sequenced in a study of T-cell memory formation after mild COVID-19. In the study overall: TCR clusters showed largely donor specificity.

Only a few counts were recorded for this clonotype. No antigen is known for it. Losses at the gene ends were 3 bases for V and 3 bases for J; bases not matched to a gene: 9. The CDR3 length is 16 residues. Germline V gene lookup returns CDR1 SGDLS and CDR2 YYNGEE. TCRdb ran MiXCR on the 5' RACE reads and lists one entry per CDR3 protein. The sample lists around 320,000 distinct CDR3 sequences; around 28% were seen once. Findings and limits, study-wide: Among clones contracting day 15 to 85, CD4/CD8 was balanced, whereas later expanders leaned CD4+.

The sequence was obtained from an adult woman who had mild COVID-19 (a few samples of this study predate the infection). Cell type and time point are not known. The specimen sequenced was PBMCs or a T cell subset sorted from them (not recorded which). This chain uses TRBV9 with TRBJ2-7, with TRBD2 matching 10 bases. CDR3 nucleotides: TGTGCCAGCAGCGGCTGGGAACTAGCGGGGATCTACGAGCAGTACTTC. This encodes CASSGWELAGIYEQYF.